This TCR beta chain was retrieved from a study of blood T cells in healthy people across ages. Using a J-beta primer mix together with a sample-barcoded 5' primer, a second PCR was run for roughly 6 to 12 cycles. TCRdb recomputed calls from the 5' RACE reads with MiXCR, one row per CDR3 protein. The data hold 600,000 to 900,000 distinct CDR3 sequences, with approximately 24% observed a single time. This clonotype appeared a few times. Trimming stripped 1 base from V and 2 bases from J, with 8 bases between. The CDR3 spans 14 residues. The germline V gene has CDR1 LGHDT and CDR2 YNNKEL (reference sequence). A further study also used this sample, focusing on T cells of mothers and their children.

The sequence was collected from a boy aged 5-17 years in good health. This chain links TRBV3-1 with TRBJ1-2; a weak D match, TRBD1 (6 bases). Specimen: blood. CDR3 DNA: TGTGCCAGCAGCCAAGTGGGGGCGAACTATGGCTACACCTTC. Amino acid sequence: CASSQVGANYGYTF.